The entry below gives a single T cell receptor beta chain sequence along with its context. Its specificity is unknown. Ophthalmopathic donors had moderate-to-severe activity, CAS ≥3 and NOSPECS ≥4, with disease that had lasted under 3 months. Enrollment excluded any patients with other autoimmune diseases, uncontrolled infections, pregnancy or lactation. This entry is derived from a study of Graves' ophthalmopathy and Graves' hyperthyroidism. Turning to the study itself: Untreated patients at initial diagnosis provided peripheral blood.

Overall study results and limits: Appearing in blood as well were most expanded thyroid clonotypes above 0.001 frequency.

RNA transcripts provided the template for amplifying TCR beta CDR3 regions. An opening RT-PCR round employed HTBI primers and preceded a second-round multiplex PCR. From the multiplex PCR reads, TCRdb called clonotypes with MiXCR, one entry per CDR3 protein. The sample yields approximately 41,000 distinct CDR3 sequences, more than 45% seen once. In germline, CDR1 is SNHLY, CDR2 FYNNEI. V lost 5 bases and J lost 1; bases outside the gene matches: 1. The CDR3 sequence is 14 residues long. This sequence originates from an adult man with Graves' ophthalmopathy. The specimen was peripheral blood. The chain couples TRBV2 to TRBJ1-3; TRBD1 aligns across 8 bases. The CDR3 DNA is TGTGCCAGCAGTCGGACAGGGTCTGGAAACACCATATATTTT. Its protein is CASSRTGSGNTIYF. Drawing the rest from reference TRBV2 and TRBJ1-3, the complete variable domain is EPEVTQTPSHQVTQMGQEVILRCVPISNHLYFYWYRQILGQKVEFLVSFYNNEISEKSEIFDDQFSVERPDGSNFTLKIRSTKLEDSAMYFCASSRTGSGNTIYFGEGSWLTVV.